This T cell receptor (beta chain) was profiled in a study of T cell responses to AZD1222 COVID-19 vaccine. Assay: immunoSEQ multiplex PCR; the TCRdb copy retains only in-frame clones and omits some. The sample contains 150,000 or so clones, approximately 91% of which appear only once. The V end was cut by 6 bases, the J end by 4 bases, with 10 bases between. Germline V CDR1 and CDR2: SGHAT, FQNNGV. The CDR3 is made up of 13 amino acids. The source material was peripheral blood, sampled 28 days after the second AZD1222 dose. The receptor was derived from an adult who received the AZD1222 COVID-19 vaccine. This chain connects TRBV11-2 to TRBJ2-1; D gene unclear. Written as DNA, the CDR3 is TGTGCCAGCAGGACGGAACGATACAATGAGCAGTTCTTC. Encoded protein: CASRTERYNEQFF.